This TCR beta chain was identified in a study of blood T cell repertoires in COVID-19. As for the study in general: Some COVID-19 samples were acute and others convalescent; all came from the United States, Italy and Spain. PBMCs, B-cell-depleted T cells, or T cells provided the cDNA or gDNA that made up the material.

The CDR3 sequence is 16 residues long. From germline, CDR1 is LGHNA and CDR2 YNFKEQ. V lost 4 bases and J lost 2, with 17 bases in between. Original data processing: Amplification of reference gene primers was used by the study to estimate nucleated cell counts. Generated by immunoSEQ multiplex PCR, the TCRdb table keeps only in-frame clones and is missing some. Clonal size and the V and J genes are those of that table, whereas D and trimming came from the DNA. The sample lists about 240,000 clones, approximately 85% occurring once. V gene TRBV4-2 combines with J gene TRBJ1-2; D possibly corresponds to TRBD1 (6 bases). The sample taken for sequencing was peripheral blood. The clonotype comes from a woman in her seventies with acute or convalescent COVID-19. DNA of the CDR3: TGTGCCAGCAGCCCGGTGACAGGACGTACAAACTATGGCTACACCTTC. This sequence encodes CASSPVTGRTNYGYTF.